These T cell receptor beta chains were read from a single sample in a study of blood T cell repertoires in COVID-19. Profiling relied on immunoSEQ multiplex PCR, and the TCRdb table lists in-frame clones only, not all of them. This table has about 480,000 clones, around nine tenths appearing once. Source material: PBMCs or T cells enriched from blood (not recorded which). These receptor sequences come from a woman in her forties who had recovered from COVID-19. The CDR3 runs from the conserved cysteine through the conserved F or W. The D gene is left open where the match is weak. Part of the rows lack a size; the others show once, few, many or a class for expanded clones.

- - TRBJ1-2 12 TRBV11-2 CASSTGTKGYTF TGTGCCAGCAGCACCGGGACAAAAGGCTACACCTTC
- - TRBJ1-2 13 TRBV15 CATSRDSFYGYTF TGTGCCACCAGCAGAGATAGTTTCTATGGCTACACCTTC
- TRBD1 TRBJ2-5 17 TRBV7-2 CASSFPPWTGAPETQYF TGTGCCAGCAGCTTCCCCCCTTGGACAGGGGCCCCCGAGACCCAGTACTTC
- - TRBJ1-2 13 TRBV7-9 CASRPGLGDGYTF TGTGCCAGCCGGCCGGGACTTGGGGACGGCTACACCTTC
- TRBD1 TRBJ2-7 12 TRBV12-3/TRBV12-4 CASSGTGDEQYF TGTGCCAGTTCCGGGACAGGGGACGAGCAGTACTTC
- TRBD1 TRBJ1-2 13 TRBV5-1 CASSPDGQGGYTF TGCGCCAGCAGCCCGGATGGACAGGGCGGCTACACCTTC
- TRBD2 TRBJ2-4 15 TRBV7-2 CASSPTVAGANIQYF TGTGCCAGCAGTCCTACGGTAGCGGGAGCGAACATTCAGTACTTC
- TRBD1 TRBJ1-2 15 TRBV28 CASSLFQGADYGYTF TGTGCCAGCAGTTTATTTCAGGGGGCGGACTATGGCTACACCTTC
- TRBD1 TRBJ1-2 15 TRBV9 CASSGTGAPYYGYTF TGTGCCAGCAGCGGAACAGGGGCCCCCTACTATGGCTACACCTTC
- - TRBJ1-2 14 TRBV6-4 CASSEIWGTGGYTF TGTGCCAGCAGTGAAATCTGGGGAACAGGGGGCTACACCTTC
- - TRBJ2-5 12 TRBV6-2/TRBV6-3 CASSLYQETQYF TGTGCCAGCAGTCTGTACCAAGAGACCCAGTACTTC
- TRBD1 TRBJ1-5 17 TRBV19 CASSAATGAVRNQPQHF TGTGCCAGTAGTGCAGCGACAGGGGCGGTTCGCAATCAGCCCCAGCATTTT
- TRBD1 TRBJ1-2 15 TRBV18 CASSRGTANNYGYTF TGTGCCAGCTCACGTGGGACAGCCAACAACTATGGCTACACCTTC
- TRBD2 TRBJ2-1 15 TRBV9 CASSVVAGGYNEQFF TGTGCCAGCAGCGTAGTAGCGGGCGGGTACAATGAGCAGTTCTTC
- TRBD1 TRBJ1-4 16 TRBV5-4 CASSLPNDRGHEKLFF TGTGCCAGCAGCTTACCGAACGACAGGGGGCATGAAAAACTGTTTTTT
- TRBD1 TRBJ1-1 16 TRBV6-5 CASSYSPGGTNTEAFF TGTGCCAGCAGTTACTCGCCAGGGGGCACGAACACTGAAGCTTTCTTT
- TRBD1 TRBJ2-3 14 TRBV7-2 CASSDRGPTDTQYF TGTGCCAGCAGCGACAGGGGGCCCACCGATACGCAGTATTTT
- TRBD1 TRBJ2-7 13 TRBV5-4 CASSPTGEYEQYF TGTGCCAGCAGCCCGACAGGGGAATACGAGCAGTACTTC
- - TRBJ2-1 14 TRBV7-9 CASSGRGGYNEQFF TGTGCCAGCAGCGGGCGGGGAGGCTACAATGAGCAGTTCTTC
- - TRBJ2-2 13 TRBV7-2 CASSLSNTGELFF TGTGCCAGCAGCTTATCTAACACCGGGGAGCTGTTTTTT
- - TRBJ1-1 14 TRBV5-1 CASSWRGVNTEAFF TGCGCCAGCAGCTGGCGGGGGGTGAACACTGAAGCTTTCTTT
- - TRBJ1-4 15 TRBV10-2 CASSKTQGRNEKLFF TGCGCCAGCAGTAAGACACAGGGCCGTAATGAAAAACTGTTTTTT
- - TRBJ1-3 15 TRBV9 CASSPRVASGNTIYF TGTGCCAGCAGCCCTAGAGTTGCCTCTGGAAACACCATATATTTT
- - TRBJ2-2 12 TRBV18 CASSLRVGELFF TGTGCCAGCTCTCTCCGGGTCGGGGAGCTGTTTTTT
- - TRBJ1-2 15 TRBV4-3 CASSQDNLALYGYTF TGCGCCAGCAGCCAAGATAACCTGGCCCTCTATGGCTACACCTTC
- - TRBJ2-3 14 TRBV5-8 CASSRSGEGDTQYF TGTGCCAGCAGCCGTAGCGGTGAGGGGGATACGCAGTATTTT
once - TRBJ1-4 12 TRBV27 CASSPGWGQLFF TGTGCCAGCAGCCCGGGATGGGGGCAACTGTTTTTT
once - TRBJ1-2 14 TRBV9 CASSPMGRQMGYTF TGTGCCAGCAGCCCCATGGGGCGGCAAATGGGCTACACCTTC
- - TRBJ1-2 14 TRBV4-3 CASSQEWGRDGYTF TGCGCCAGCAGCCAAGAATGGGGGAGGGATGGCTACACCTTC
- - TRBJ1-2 14 TRBV15 CATSRDNRKYGYTF TGTGCCACCAGCAGAGATAACAGAAAATATGGCTACACCTTC
- - TRBJ1-1 13 TRBV27 CASSLNGRPEAFF TGTGCCAGCAGTTTAAATGGGAGACCTGAAGCTTTCTTT
- TRBD1 TRBJ1-2 13 TRBV5-6 CASSLPTGISYTF TGTGCCAGCAGCTTGCCGACAGGGATTAGCTACACCTTC